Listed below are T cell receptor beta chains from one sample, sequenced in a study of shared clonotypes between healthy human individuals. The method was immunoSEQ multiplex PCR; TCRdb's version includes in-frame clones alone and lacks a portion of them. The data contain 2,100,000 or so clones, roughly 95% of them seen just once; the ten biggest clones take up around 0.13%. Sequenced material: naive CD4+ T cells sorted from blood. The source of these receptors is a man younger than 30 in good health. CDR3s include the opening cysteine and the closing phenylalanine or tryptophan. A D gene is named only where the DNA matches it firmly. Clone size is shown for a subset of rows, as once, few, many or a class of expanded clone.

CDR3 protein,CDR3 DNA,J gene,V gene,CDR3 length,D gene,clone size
CASSLIASSYNEQFF,TGCGCCAGCAGCTTGATCGCGTCATCCTACAATGAGCAGTTCTTC,TRBJ2-1,TRBV5-1,15,NA,once
CASSPAGPQPQHF,TGTGCCAGCAGCCCCGCAGGGCCTCAGCCCCAGCATTTT,TRBJ1-5,TRBV28,13,NA,NA
CAISLAGGPYEQYF,TGTGCCATCAGTCTAGCGGGAGGGCCTTACGAGCAGTACTTC,TRBJ2-7,TRBV10-3,14,TRBD2,NA
CASSLGGSYGYTF,TGCGCCAGCAGCTTGGGCGGTTCCTATGGCTACACCTTC,TRBJ1-2,TRBV5-1,13,NA,NA
CAWSERGLFNQPQHF,TGTGCCTGGAGTGAAAGGGGACTCTTCAATCAGCCCCAGCATTTT,TRBJ1-5,TRBV30,15,NA,NA
CASSPSIGTQYF,TGTGCCAGCAGCCCATCCATAGGGACCCAGTACTTC,TRBJ2-5,TRBV28,12,NA,NA
CATSRDRVGGINEQFF,TGTGCCACCAGCAGAGATCGAGTGGGGGGGATCAATGAGCAGTTCTTC,TRBJ2-1,TRBV15,16,TRBD2,NA
CASSLDGGGNSPLHF,TGCGCCAGCAGCTTGGACGGGGGGGGTAATTCACCCCTCCACTTT,TRBJ1-6,TRBV5-1,15,NA,NA
CASRSFLGTGIRRGAFF,TGTGCCAGTAGATCGTTCTTGGGGACAGGGATCCGAAGAGGAGCTTTCTTT,TRBJ1-1,TRBV19,17,TRBD1,NA
CASGPPPAYEQYF,TGTGCCAGCGGCCCGCCTCCAGCCTACGAGCAGTACTTC,TRBJ2-7,TRBV27,13,NA,NA
CASSDPGSGYNEQFF,TGCGCCAGCAGTGACCCCGGTAGCGGGTACAATGAGCAGTTCTTC,TRBJ2-1,TRBV10-2,15,TRBD2,NA
CAWSLGPNSGNTIYF,TGTGCCTGGAGTTTGGGCCCCAACTCTGGAAACACCATATATTTT,TRBJ1-3,TRBV30,15,NA,once
CASSIPDEGHGYTF,TGTGCCAGTAGTATACCGGACGAAGGTCATGGCTACACCTTC,TRBJ1-2,TRBV19,14,NA,NA
CASSVHRGNIQYF,TGTGCCAGCAGTGTTCACAGGGGTAACATTCAGTACTTC,TRBJ2-4,TRBV6-6,13,TRBD1,NA
CAIRGGKAGYTF,TGTGCCATCCGGGGAGGGAAGGCTGGCTACACCTTC,TRBJ1-2,TRBV10-3,12,NA,NA
CASSLEGSYEQYF,TGCGCCAGCAGCTTGGAAGGGTCCTACGAGCAGTACTTC,TRBJ2-7,TRBV5-1,13,NA,NA
CASTESKGLNTEAFF,TGTGCCAGCACCGAAAGTAAGGGATTGAACACTGAAGCTTTCTTT,TRBJ1-1,TRBV2,15,NA,few
CASSRTDTEAFF,TGTGCCAGCAGCCGGACGGACACTGAAGCTTTCTTT,TRBJ1-1,TRBV7-2,12,NA,once
CAISEIRTSGGYEQYF,TGTGCCATCAGTGAGATTAGGACTAGCGGGGGCTACGAGCAGTACTTC,TRBJ2-7,TRBV10-3,16,TRBD2,NA
CASSLPAGTEAFF,TGTGCCAGCAGCTTACCCGCAGGGACGGAAGCTTTCTTT,TRBJ1-1,TRBV7-8,13,NA,NA
CASSLSEIGPQHF,TGTGCCAGCAGTTTATCGGAAATAGGCCCCCAGCATTTT,TRBJ1-5,TRBV27,13,NA,NA
CASSLAPGTEAFF,TGCGCCAGCAGCTTGGCCCCGGGCACTGAAGCTTTCTTT,TRBJ1-1,TRBV5-1,13,NA,NA
CASSLAAQASSYEQYF,TGTGCCAGCAGCTTAGCAGCGCAGGCAAGCTCCTACGAGCAGTACTTC,TRBJ2-7,TRBV11-2,16,NA,once
CASSQFLDTEAFF,TGCGCCAGCAGCCAGTTTCTGGACACTGAAGCTTTCTTT,TRBJ1-1,TRBV4-3,13,NA,NA
CSVKDRSSYNEQFF,TGCAGCGTTAAGGACAGGAGCTCCTACAATGAGCAGTTCTTC,TRBJ2-1,TRBV29-1,14,TRBD1,NA
CASSYSAGGIAEAFF,TGTGCCAGCAGTTACTCGGCAGGGGGCATCGCTGAAGCTTTCTTT,TRBJ1-1,TRBV6-5,15,TRBD1,NA
CASSQPATGTGTYEQYF,TGTGCCAGCAGCCAACCGGCCACCGGGACAGGGACCTACGAGCAGTACTTC,TRBJ2-7,TRBV14,17,TRBD1,NA
CSVERTGGNTEAFF,TGCAGCGTTGAGAGGACAGGGGGGAACACTGAAGCTTTCTTT,TRBJ1-1,TRBV29-1,14,TRBD1,NA
CASSGRTGEVRETQYF,TGTGCCAGCAGCGGACGGACAGGGGAGGTTAGGGAGACCCAGTACTTC,TRBJ2-5,TRBV7-9,16,TRBD1,NA
CAIKTEREDTQYF,TGTGCCATCAAGACCGAGCGGGAGGATACGCAGTATTTT,TRBJ2-3,TRBV10-3,13,TRBD2,NA
CASSSQTSDPTYNEQFF,TGTGCCAGCAGTTCGCAGACTAGCGACCCCACCTACAATGAGCAGTTCTTC,TRBJ2-1,TRBV27,17,TRBD2,NA
CASSLAGTSYNEQFF,TGCGCCAGCAGCTTGGCGGGCACCTCCTACAATGAGCAGTTCTTC,TRBJ2-1,TRBV5-1,15,NA,NA
CASSLEGRGLNTEAFF,TGTGCCAGCAGCTTAGAGGGCAGGGGCTTGAACACTGAAGCTTTCTTT,TRBJ1-1,TRBV7-8,16,NA,NA
CASSESGIEQYF,TGTGCCAGCAGTGAATCGGGAATCGAGCAGTACTTC,TRBJ2-7,TRBV25-1,12,NA,NA
CASSLFVPLDAAEELFF,TGTGCCAGCAGTCTTTTCGTACCGTTGGACGCGGCCGAGGAGCTGTTTTTT,TRBJ2-2,TRBV7-6,17,NA,NA
CASSLGGTGLSGVNIQYF,TGTGCCAGCAGCTTGGGAGGCACAGGGCTTTCGGGAGTGAACATTCAGTACTTC,TRBJ2-4,TRBV5-4,18,NA,few
CASSQDFRNTEAFF,TGCGCCAGCAGCCAAGATTTCCGGAACACTGAAGCTTTCTTT,TRBJ1-1,TRBV4-3,14,NA,NA
CASYPGQGVEKLFF,TGCGCCAGCTATCCGGGACAGGGCGTGGAAAAACTGTTTTTT,TRBJ1-4,TRBV5-1,14,TRBD1,NA
CSVVAAGGNTIYF,TGCAGCGTTGTCGCGGCAGGGGGAAACACCATATATTTT,TRBJ1-3,TRBV29-1,13,NA,NA
CASSQEGGGANYGYTF,TGCGCCAGCAGCCAAGAGGGGGGCGGAGCTAACTATGGCTACACCTTC,TRBJ1-2,TRBV4-1,16,NA,NA
CASSIGTSGSLSSYEQYF,TGTGCCAGTAGTATTGGCACTAGCGGGAGTCTGAGCTCCTACGAGCAGTACTTC,TRBJ2-7,TRBV19,18,TRBD2,NA
CASRERGGTDTQYF,TGCGCCAGCAGGGAAAGGGGAGGGACAGATACGCAGTATTTT,TRBJ2-3,TRBV5-1,14,TRBD2,once
CASSGGGFDEKLFF,TGTGCCAGCAGTGGAGGGGGCTTTGATGAAAAACTGTTTTTT,TRBJ1-4,TRBV25-1,14,TRBD1,NA
CASSQAWGGASDTQYF,TGTGCCAGCAGCCAAGCCTGGGGGGGGGCCTCAGATACGCAGTATTTT,TRBJ2-3,TRBV4-2,16,NA,NA
CASSLEGRGHTGELFF,TGCGCCAGCAGCTTGGAGGGCAGGGGCCACACCGGGGAGCTGTTTTTT,TRBJ2-2,TRBV5-1,16,NA,NA